One and the same sample provided the 18 T cell receptor beta chains below, sequenced in a study of response to subunit inactivated influenza vaccine. TCRdb recomputed calls from the RT-PCR reads with MiXCR, one row per CDR3 protein. The data hold roughly 570,000 distinct CDR3 sequences, with 14% observed a single time. The specimen was PBMCs from blood, collected approximately 12 days after vaccination. All receptors derive from a man aged 50 to 60 who received an inactivated influenza vaccine.

This chain connects TRBV5-1 to TRBJ2-6; TRBD2 matches at 8 bases. Trimming cost V 4 bases and J 2 bases; bases outside gene matches: 2. Germline values: CDR1 SGHRS, CDR2 YFSETQ. The CDR3 spans 15 residues. The CDR3: CASSVAGPGANVLTF. The CDR3 nucleotides are TGCGCCAGCAGCGTAGCGGGGCCTGGGGCCAACGTCCTGACTTTC.

This clonotype was detected only a few times. V usage is TRBV5-4 and J usage is TRBJ2-7, with D maybe TRBD1 (6 bases). Germline-derived CDR1 and CDR2 are SGHNT and YYREEE (reference sequence). The CDR3 sequence is 14 residues long. The V and J ends lost 3 bases and 6 bases respectively, with 16 bases between them. CDR3 DNA: TGTGCCAGCAGCTGGCAGGGGAGTCTTGGCGAGCAGTACTTC. As protein: CASSWQGSLGEQYF.

Ten or more counts support this clonotype. This rearrangement joins TRBV4-2 to TRBJ1-1; tentative D call: TRBD1 (5 bases). Germline V gene lookup returns CDR1 LGHNA and CDR2 YNFKEQ. The CDR3 runs to 14 residues. Trimming pared 1 base from V and 0 bases from J, leaving 6 bases between. CDR3 DNA sequence: TGTGCCAGCAGCCAAGCGGGGGTGAACACTGAAGCTTTCTTT. Protein sequence: CASSQAGVNTEAFF.

Notes on this clonotype: This sequence may be a read error, since a much larger clone differs from it by one base. The CDR3 DNA follows: TGTGCCAGCACAGAGGACAGGGGGCCCATTGAAGCTTTCTTT. Its protein is CASTEDRGPIEAFF. This chain joins TRBV6-2 or TRBV6-3 and TRBJ1-1, with 11 bases aligning to TRBD1. In germline, CDR1 is MNHEY, CDR2 SVGEGT. CDR3 length: 14 residues. The V and J ends lost 7 bases and 7 bases, in that order; junction bases with no gene match: 8.

The V call is TRBV29-1, the J call TRBJ2-7, with 8 bases that match TRBD2. CDR3 size: 13 residues. J gave up 7 bases and V 6 bases, and 11 bases lay outside the gene matches. Germline V CDR1 and CDR2: SQVTM, ANQGSEA. This CDR3 reads CSVDTGTRFEQYF. In DNA, the CDR3 is TGCAGCGTAGATACCGGGACTAGATTTGAGCAGTACTTC.

This chain uses TRBV7-9 with TRBJ2-5; D is uncertain. CDR1 is SEHNR, CDR2 FQNEAQ, per germline (reference sequence). V was clipped by 6 bases and J by 5 bases, with 10 bases between them. CDR3 length: 12 amino acids. CDR3 region: CASRSTWETQYF. In DNA form, the CDR3 reads TGTGCCAGCAGGTCGACGTGGGAGACCCAGTACTTC.

This clonotype was observed a handful of times. The V and J genes are TRBV10-3 and TRBJ2-5; D call uncertain. Germline V gene data show CDR1 as ENHRY and CDR2 as SYGVKD. CDR3 length: 11 residues. Trimming removed 6 bases at V and 1 base at J, with 3 bases between. The CDR3 DNA reads TGTGCCATCAGGACCCAAGAGACCCAGTACTTC. Protein: CAIRTQETQYF.

This clonotype appeared many times. The rearrangement uses TRBV11-2 and TRBJ2-1, with D hard to call. Between the trimmed V and J ends, which lost 5 bases and 7 bases, there was a span of 9 bases. This CDR3 is built from 12 residues. Germline V lookup: CDR1 SGHAT, CDR2 FQNNGV. The CDR3, as DNA: TGTGCCAGCAGCCGTGACTTGAATGAGCAGTTCTTC. Its translation: CASSRDLNEQFF.

The J gene is TRBJ2-1, the V gene TRBV11-1, with TRBD2 matching 11 bases. The CDR3 is 19 residues long. V trimming: 6 bases; J trimming: 2 bases; junction bases outside the gene matches: 15. Looked up from germline, CDR1 is SGHAT and CDR2 is FQDESV (reference sequence). The CDR3 loop is CASSASHSGRAGAYNEQFF. Written as DNA, the CDR3 is TGTGCCAGCAGTGCGAGCCATAGCGGGAGGGCCGGGGCCTACAATGAGCAGTTCTTC.

V is TRBV4-1 and J is TRBJ1-3, with TRBD1 as a possible D gene (5 bases). Trimming stripped 2 bases from V and 3 bases from J, with 14 bases between. In germline, CDR1 is MGHRA, CDR2 YSYEKL. The CDR3 loop spans 16 amino acids. CDR3 nucleotide sequence: TGCGCCAGCAGCCAAATACTACAGGCTGTTGGAAACACCATATATTTT. The encoded protein is CASSQILQAVGNTIYF.

The chain couples TRBV28 to TRBJ1-1; D gene unclear. The CDR3 has 13 amino acids. With 8 bases removed from V and 2 bases from J, the gap between germline ends came to 12 bases. Germline values: CDR1 MDHEN, CDR2 SYDVKM. The CDR3 reads CASAVGSNTEAFF. The CDR3 DNA reads as TGTGCCAGCGCAGTGGGGAGCAACACTGAAGCTTTCTTT.

The chain carries TRBV20-1 and TRBJ2-7; TRBD2 is a possible D gene (5 bases). The V gene's germline CDR1 is DFQATT and CDR2 SNEGSKA (reference sequence). Trimming pared 2 bases from V and 1 base from J, leaving 12 bases between. CDR3 length: 14 residues. In DNA form, the CDR3 reads TGCAGTGCTAGACCCCCGGGATCATCCTACGAGCAGTACTTC. This codes for CSARPPGSSYEQYF.

This clonotype appeared a few times. The chain couples TRBV19 to TRBJ1-2, with 7 bases matching TRBD1. Losses at the gene ends were 5 bases for V and 3 bases for J; bases not matched to a gene: 9. The germline gives CDR1 LNHDA, CDR2 SQIVND (reference sequence). The CDR3 runs 15 residues. CDR3 nucleotides: TGTGCCAGTAGTCTCATGGGGACAGTCTACTATGGCTACACCTTC. Its protein is CASSLMGTVYYGYTF.

The rearrangement links TRBV5-1 to TRBJ2-3; 8 bases map to TRBD1. Unmatched junction bases numbered 13, after V lost 5 bases and J lost 5 bases. Germline-derived CDR1 and CDR2 are SGHRS and YFSETQ. The CDR3 loop spans 16 amino acids. DNA of the CDR3: TGCGCCAGCAGGGACCCCGGGACAGGCTCCGGAGATACGCAGTATTTT. It yields the protein CASRDPGTGSGDTQYF.

This clonotype was seen a handful of times. This rearrangement joins TRBV7-9 to TRBJ2-4; a possible D gene is TRBD2 (7 bases). V lost 4 bases to trimming and J lost 5 bases, with 12 bases between them. CDR1 and CDR2 (germline): SEHNR, FQNEAQ (reference sequence). CDR3 size: 14 residues. CDR3 DNA: TGTGCCAGCAGCTGGGGGCTAGCGGAAAACATTCAGTACTTC. Translation: CASSWGLAENIQYF. Based on the CDR3 plus reference TRBV7-9 and TRBJ2-4, the full variable domain is DTGVSQNPRHKITKRGQNVTFRCDPISEHNRLYWYRQTLGQGPEFLTYFQNEAQLEKSRLLSDRFSAERPKGSFSTLEIQRTEQGDSAMYLCASSWGLAENIQYFGAGTRLSVL.

In this sample, this clonotype turned up many times. The chain uses TRBV18 and TRBJ2-1, with 7 positions matching TRBD2. Trimming took 5 bases from V and 2 from J; bases not matched to a gene: 9. This CDR3 region has 16 residues. Germline V gives CDR1 KGHSH, CDR2 LQKENI. The CDR3 reads CASSAESGTTYNEQFF. The CDR3 DNA reads TGTGCCAGCTCAGCAGAGTCCGGGACTACCTACAATGAGCAGTTCTTC.

The chain carries TRBV20-1 and TRBJ1-2, with D perhaps matching TRBD1 (5 bases). Trimming took off 0 bases at V and 4 bases at J, with 15 bases between the two ends. CDR1 and CDR2 from the germline V gene are DFQATT and SNEGSKA (reference sequence). The CDR3 is 15 residues long. The CDR3 protein is CSARDLRGESYGYTF. The CDR3 nucleotides are TGCAGTGCTAGAGATTTGAGAGGGGAAAGCTATGGCTACACCTTC.

This rearrangement joins TRBV5-1 to TRBJ2-7; D not certain. This CDR3 comprises 14 residues. CDR1 is SGHRS, CDR2 YFSETQ, per germline. With 0 bases removed from V and 0 bases from J, the gap between germline ends came to 7 bases. The CDR3 loop is CASSLVRSSYEQYF. Written as DNA, the CDR3 is TGCGCCAGCAGCTTGGTACGGAGCTCCTACGAGCAGTACTTC.